The 5 T cell receptor beta chains reported below all come from one sample, sequenced in a study of shared clonotypes between healthy human individuals (dated by TCRdb to about 2020). The library was prepared using the immunoSEQ multiplex PCR assay. TCRdb re-hosts the immuneACCESS table, in-frame sequences only. Its copies lack some clones; in the studies checked, an unresolved V gene accounts for under half of them, and the cause for the rest is not known. The table for this sample lists millions of clones; about 92% of them were counted only once. In total, the top ten clones hold roughly 0.14% of the sample. The sample taken for sequencing was naive CD4+ T cells sorted from blood. Reading the label with the study, this specimen's cell subset or site is: CD45RA+ positively selected. The receptors originated from a man younger than 30 in good health.

V and J are TRBV2 and TRBJ2-6, with TRBD2 matching over 7 bases. Germline-derived CDR1 and CDR2 are SNHLY and FYNNEI. Losses at the gene ends were 4 bases for V and 12 bases for J; bases not matched to a gene: 12. The CDR3 length is 15 residues. Here the CDR3 reads CASSGTRAPGSVLTF. CDR3 nucleotide sequence: TGTGCCAGCAGTGGGACTAGGGCGCCAGGGAGCGTCCTGACTTTC. Filled out from reference TRBV2 and TRBJ2-6, the complete variable domain reads EPEVTQTPSHQVTQMGQEVILRCVPISNHLYFYWYRQILGQKVEFLVSFYNNEISEKSEIFDDQFSVERPDGSNFTLKIRSTKLEDSAMYFCASSGTRAPGSVLTFGAGSRLTVL.

CDR3 nucleotide sequence: TGTGCCAGCAGCCCCGGCAAGACCCAGTACTTC. Translated, it gives CASSPGKTQYF. J is TRBJ2-5 and V is TRBV7-2; D call uncertain. With 5 bases removed from V and 6 bases from J, the gap between germline ends came to 7 bases. Germline V CDR1 and CDR2: SGHTA, FQGNSA. The CDR3 loop spans 11 amino acids.

V and J are TRBV5-6 and TRBJ2-7; D ambiguous. The germline CDR1 and CDR2 sequences are SGHDT and YYEEEE. Trimming took 4 bases from V and 0 from J, leaving 26 bases between them. The CDR3 length is 19 residues. The CDR3 here is CASSILAYPPMPSSYEQYF. CDR3 DNA sequence: TGTGCCAGCAGCATTCTGGCGTACCCCCCAATGCCGAGCTCCTACGAGCAGTACTTC. The whole variable domain, filled in from reference TRBV5-6 and TRBJ2-7, reads DAGVTQSPTHLIKTRGQQVTLRCSPKSGHDTVSWYQQALGQGPQFIFQYYEEEERQRGNFPDRFSGHQFPNYSSELNVNALLLGDSALYLCASSILAYPPMPSSYEQYFGPGTRLTVT.

This sequence joins TRBV7-3 and TRBJ2-7, with D unresolved. Per germline, CDR1 SGHTA and CDR2 FQGTGA. The CDR3 sequence is 13 residues long. V shed 5 bases and J shed 0 bases, with 8 bases lying between them. This CDR3 reads CASSPSSSYEQYF. The CDR3 nucleotides read TGTGCCAGCAGCCCATCTAGCTCCTACGAGCAGTACTTC.

For this clone: Its ends do not fully match the called genes, so a read error is possible. The chain joins TRBV9 to TRBJ2-2, with TRBD2 matching 7 bases. CDR1 and CDR2 from the germline V gene are SGDLS and YYNGEE. This CDR3 has 12 amino acids. The CDR3 loop is CASSAVGGGLFF. The CDR3 DNA follows: TGTGCCAGCAGCGCAGTGGGCGGGGGGCTGTTTTTT.